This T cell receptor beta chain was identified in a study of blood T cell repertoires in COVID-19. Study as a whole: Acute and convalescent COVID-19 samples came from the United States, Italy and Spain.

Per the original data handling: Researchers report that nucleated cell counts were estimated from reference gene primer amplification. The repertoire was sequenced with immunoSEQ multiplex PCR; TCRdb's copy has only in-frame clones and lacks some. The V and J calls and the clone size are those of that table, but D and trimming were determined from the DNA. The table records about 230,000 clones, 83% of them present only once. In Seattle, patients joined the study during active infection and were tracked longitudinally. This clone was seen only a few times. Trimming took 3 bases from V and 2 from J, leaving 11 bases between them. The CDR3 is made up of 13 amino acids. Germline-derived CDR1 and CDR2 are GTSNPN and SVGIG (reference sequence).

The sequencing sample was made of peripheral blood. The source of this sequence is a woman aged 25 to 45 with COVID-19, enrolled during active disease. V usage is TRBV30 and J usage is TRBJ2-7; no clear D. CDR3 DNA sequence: TGTGCCTGGAGAAACCAGGCAGCCTACGAGCAGTACTTC. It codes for CAWRNQAAYEQYF. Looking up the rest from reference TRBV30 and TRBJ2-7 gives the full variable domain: SQTIHQWPATLVQPVGSPLSLECTVEGTSNPNLYWYRQAAGRGLQLLFYSVGIGQISSEVPQNLSASRPQDRQFILSSKKLLLSDSGFYLCAWRNQAAYEQYFGPGTRLTVT.